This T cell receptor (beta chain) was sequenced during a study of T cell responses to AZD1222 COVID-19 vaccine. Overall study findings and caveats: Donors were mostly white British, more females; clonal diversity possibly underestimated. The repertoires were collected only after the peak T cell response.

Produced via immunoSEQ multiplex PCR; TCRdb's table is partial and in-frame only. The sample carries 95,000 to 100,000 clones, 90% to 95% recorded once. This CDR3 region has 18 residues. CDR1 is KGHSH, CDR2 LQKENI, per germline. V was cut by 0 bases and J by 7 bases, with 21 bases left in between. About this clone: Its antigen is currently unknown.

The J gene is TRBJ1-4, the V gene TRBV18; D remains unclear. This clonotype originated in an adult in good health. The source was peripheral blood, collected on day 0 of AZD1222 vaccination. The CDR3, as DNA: TGTGCCAGCTCACCACCGAAATTGTCAGAGGGTTCGATTGAAAAACTGTTTTTT. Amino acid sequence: CASSPPKLSEGSIEKLFF.